This TCR beta chain was recorded in a study of shared clonotypes between healthy human individuals. With regard to this clone: Its antigen remains unknown.

The study's findings and limits: Specimens sampled were limited to blood, with tissue repertoires likely differing.

Cells designated naive CD8 were CD45RO-negative and were positively selected for CCR7, with terminally differentiated effector memory CD45RA+ cells excluded. V shed 4 bases and J 6 bases; nucleotides not matched to a gene: 6. This CDR3 is 15 amino acids long. Germline V CDR1 and CDR2: SGDLS, YYNGEE. Sequenced by immunoSEQ multiplex PCR; TCRdb stores in-frame clones only, minus some. This table holds fewer than 1 million clones, roughly 96% found once. The chain couples TRBV9 to TRBJ2-7; 14 nucleotides align to TRBD2. The material sequenced was naive CD8+ T cells sorted from blood. The sequence derives from a young man in good health. The CDR3: CASSLVGTSGSEQYF. CDR3 DNA sequence: TGTGCCAGCAGCCTAGTCGGGACTAGCGGGAGCGAGCAGTACTTC. The whole variable domain, filled in from reference TRBV9 and TRBJ2-7, reads DSGVTQTPKHLITATGQRVTLRCSPRSGDLSVYWYQQSLDQGLQFLIQYYNGEERAKGNILERFSAQQFPDLHSELNLSSLELGDSALYFCASSLVGTSGSEQYFGPGTRLTVT.